This entry lists 30 T cell receptor beta chains sequenced from one sample in a study of vaccination and CD4 T cells after COVID-19. Antigens of these TCRs are unknown. With the Oncomine TCR Beta short-read assay, DNA from cultured CD4+ T cells was sequenced. One entry per CDR3 protein, called by TCRdb with MiXCR from the PCR reads. Here the sample spans fewer than 12,000 distinct CDR3 sequences, around a third being singletons. The treatment is: approximately nine-day PBMC culture with coronavirus spike peptide pools or control peptides (ViraFEST assay). Input material: CD4+ T cells from blood, cultured in vitro. All receptors come from a human donor who had recovered from COVID-19.

DNA of the CDR3: TGCAGTGCTAGAGATCTTGGGGGGCTAGAGACCCAGTACTTC. As protein: CSARDLGGLETQYF. This chain connects TRBV20-1 to TRBJ2-5; perhaps D is TRBD1 or TRBD2 (6 bases each). The CDR3 loop spans 14 amino acids. CDR1 DFQATT and CDR2 SNEGSKA come from the germline V gene (reference sequence). Between the trimmed V and J ends, which lost 0 bases and 4 bases, there was a span of 12 bases.

CDR3 in amino acids: CASSLGGAGYSNQPQHF. For the CDR3, the DNA is TGTGCCAGCAGCTTAGGCGGGGCGGGATATAGCAATCAGCCCCAGCATTTT. This chain links TRBV7-2 with TRBJ1-5; D may be TRBD1 (5 bases). The CDR3 totals 17 residues. Deletions cut 1 base from V and 0 bases from J, with 13 bases between. Germline assignment: CDR1 SGHTA and CDR2 FQGNSA.

This clonotype was detected a few times. The chain carries TRBV5-1 and TRBJ1-2; tentatively, D is TRBD1 (6 bases). This CDR3 has 15 residues. V lost 1 base and J 6 bases, leaving 16 bases between the germline ends. Germline values: CDR1 SGHRS, CDR2 YFSETQ. CDR3 in DNA: TGCGCCAGCAGCTTGAACTCGTTCCCAGGGGATGGCTACACCTTC. As protein: CASSLNSFPGDGYTF.

The genes are TRBV19 and TRBJ2-3, with TRBD2 identical over 7 bases. The CDR3 loop spans 14 amino acids. V was pared by 5 bases and J by 6 bases, with 8 bases of the junction left unmatched. The germline V gene has CDR1 LNHDA and CDR2 SQIVND (reference sequence). In DNA, the CDR3 is TGTGCCAGTAGTTTGGGTAGCGGGCAGGATACGCAGTATTTT. This gives the protein CASSLGSGQDTQYF.

This clonotype was counted between two and nine times. Here the CDR3 DNA reads TGTGCCAGTAGCTACCGGTACTCTCCCTCTTACGAGCAGTACTTC. This translates into CASSYRYSPSYEQYF. The chain carries TRBV6-2 or TRBV6-3 and TRBJ2-7; D unclear. Germline CDR1 and CDR2: MNHEY and SVGEGT. V was clipped by 9 bases and J by 4 bases, with 22 bases between them. The CDR3 contains 15 residues.

V gene TRBV6-2 or TRBV6-3 combines with J gene TRBJ1-2; 9 nucleotides line up with TRBD1. The germline V gene has CDR1 MNHEY and CDR2 SVGEGT. With 2 bases clipped from V and 0 bases from J, the junction kept 4 bases outside the gene matches. The CDR3 totals 16 residues. The CDR3 loop reads CASSYPGDRANYGYTF. CDR3 DNA: TGTGCCAGCAGTTACCCAGGGGACAGGGCTAACTATGGCTACACCTTC.

The CDR3 bases are TGCAGTGCCGCCCGGGGAATCTCCTACGAGCAGTACTTC. Its protein product is CSAARGISYEQYF. The gene calls are TRBV20-1 and TRBJ2-7; TRBD2 is a possible D gene (5 bases). Germline CDR1 reads DFQATT; CDR2 reads SNEGSKA (reference sequence). V was cut by 6 bases and J by 0 bases, with 12 bases left in between. The CDR3 contains 13 residues.

This clonotype was seen more than once but under ten times. The rearrangement joins TRBV7-9 to TRBJ2-7, with D possibly being TRBD2 (5 bases). This CDR3 region has 14 residues. CDR1 SEHNR and CDR2 FQNEAQ come from the germline V gene (reference sequence). Trimming shortened V by 1 base and J by 5 bases, and 12 bases separated the two germline ends. The CDR3 sequence is CASSLEGGLDEQYF. The CDR3 nucleotides read TGTGCCAGCAGCTTAGAGGGCGGGTTGGACGAGCAGTACTTC.

The rearrangement uses TRBV4-2 and TRBJ2-7, with a possible D match to TRBD1 (6 bases). The CDR3 extends over 15 amino acids. V was pared by 5 bases and J by 2 bases, with 16 bases between. CDR1 LGHNA and CDR2 YNFKEQ come from the germline V gene. The CDR3 DNA is TGTGCCAGCAGCTTAGGGGCAGGGGTTACCTACGAGCAGTACTTC. It specifies CASSLGAGVTYEQYF.

This clonotype was picked up a small number of times. The chain uses TRBV2 and TRBJ1-2, with 9 bases fitting TRBD1. Unmatched junction bases numbered 4, after V lost 6 bases and J lost 8 bases. CDR1 and CDR2 (germline): SNHLY, FYNNEI. This CDR3 contains 12 residues. The DNA for the CDR3 is TGTGCCAGCAGGGGACAGGGAGGAGGCTACACCTTC. It encodes CASRGQGGGYTF. Full variable domain (outside the CDR3, taken from reference TRBV2 and TRBJ1-2): EPEVTQTPSHQVTQMGQEVILRCVPISNHLYFYWYRQILGQKVEFLVSFYNNEISEKSEIFDDQFSVERPDGSNFTLKIRSTKLEDSAMYFCASRGQGGGYTFGSGTRLTVV.

By share, this clonotype ranks as medium-sized. The chain is built from TRBV27 and TRBJ1-1; TRBD1 matches at 9 bases. V shed 6 bases and J 7 bases; nucleotides not matched to a gene: 6. The germline CDR1 and CDR2 sequences are MNHEY and SMNVEV (reference sequence). CDR3 length equals 13 residues. The CDR3 region is CASSRQGVGEAFF. In nucleotides, the CDR3 is TGTGCCAGCAGCCGACAGGGGGTGGGTGAAGCTTTCTTT.

This clonotype was seen only a few times. The rearrangement links TRBV7-3 to TRBJ1-1; tentatively, D is TRBD1 (5 bases). Between the trimmed V and J ends, which lost 2 bases and 8 bases, there was a span of 15 bases. The germline V gene encodes CDR1 SGHTA and CDR2 FQGTGA. The CDR3 loop spans 14 amino acids. The CDR3: CASSLFGAVKEAFF. CDR3 in DNA: TGTGCCAGCAGCTTATTTGGGGCCGTTAAAGAAGCTTTCTTT.

The rearrangement joins TRBV11-2 to TRBJ2-5; TRBD2 agrees at 7 bases. Germline loops: CDR1 SGHAT, CDR2 FQNNGV. The CDR3 is made up of 15 amino acids. V trimming: 3 bases; J trimming: 4 bases; junction bases outside the gene matches: 8. Here the CDR3 DNA reads TGTGCCAGCAGCTTCGGGGGAGGGCCCTCAGAGACCCAGTACTTC. This gives the protein CASSFGGGPSETQYF.

The V and J genes are TRBV28 and TRBJ1-2; D ambiguous. CDR1 is MDHEN and CDR2 is SYDVKM in the germline V gene. This CDR3 contains 11 residues. The ends were cut back, 3 bases at V and 7 bases at J, with 6 bases in the middle. As DNA, the CDR3 is TGTGCCAGCAGTTTTTGGGGTGGCTACACCTTC. This translates into CASSFWGGYTF.

Within the sample, this clonotype is medium-sized. The gene calls are TRBV7-2 and TRBJ1-1, with 10 bases identical to TRBD1. The V segment lost 5 bases and the J segment 5 bases; nucleotides outside the gene matches: 5. The CDR3 covers 14 residues. Per germline, CDR1 SGHTA and CDR2 FQGNSA. CDR3 amino acids: CASSRQGAWTEAFF. The CDR3 DNA reads TGTGCCAGCAGCCGACAGGGGGCATGGACTGAAGCTTTCTTT.

By share of the sample, this clonotype is medium-sized. The rearrangement joins TRBV20-1 to TRBJ1-2, with 7 positions matching TRBD1. The CDR3 has 11 amino acids. With 1 base clipped from V and 9 bases from J, the junction kept 2 bases outside the gene matches. Germline CDR1 and CDR2: DFQATT and SNEGSKA (reference sequence). The CDR3 loop reads CSARVGQRYTF. CDR3 DNA sequence: TGCAGTGCTAGAGTGGGACAGCGCTACACCTTC.

The chain combines TRBV7-2 with TRBJ1-1, with D perhaps matching TRBD1 (5 bases). This CDR3 is built from 12 residues. The V gene lost 4 bases and the J gene lost 8 bases, with 11 bases spanning the gap. The germline V gene has CDR1 SGHTA and CDR2 FQGNSA. For the CDR3, the DNA is TGTGCCAGCAGCTCCGCAGGGTGGGAAGCTTTCTTT. Encoded protein: CASSSAGWEAFF.

This sequence joins TRBV18 and TRBJ2-5; D is possibly TRBD1 (5 bases). V gave up 5 bases and J gave up 1 base, with 11 bases separating them. This CDR3 spans 14 amino acids. Germline-derived CDR1 and CDR2 are KGHSH and LQKENI. The CDR3 bases are TGTGCCAGCTCATCGACAGAGACCCAAGAGACCCAGTACTTC. This sequence encodes CASSSTETQETQYF.

The CDR3 is CASSSIPGLGARPLHF. CDR3 coding DNA: TGTGCCAGCAGCTCGATCCCGGGACTGGGCGCTCGGCCCCTCCACTTT. This sequence joins TRBV5-5 and TRBJ1-6, with D possibly matching TRBD1 (5 bases). CDR1 is SGHKS, CDR2 YYEKEE, per germline (reference sequence). V shed 3 bases and J shed 13 bases, with 23 bases lying between them. This CDR3 comprises 16 residues.

V gene TRBV27 combines with J gene TRBJ2-2; 14 positions agree with TRBD2. CDR1 is MNHEY, CDR2 SMNVEV, per germline (reference sequence). J was trimmed by 4 bases and V by 10 bases; bases with no gene match: 8. This CDR3 is built from 16 residues. The CDR3 reads CATRLAGGPGTGELFF. The CDR3 DNA is TGTGCCACCAGACTAGCGGGAGGGCCGGGCACCGGGGAGCTGTTTTTT.

The J gene is TRBJ1-1, the V gene TRBV18; D not certain. This CDR3 spans 13 amino acids. The ends were cut back, 3 bases at V and 8 bases at J, with 13 bases in the middle. Per germline, CDR1 KGHSH and CDR2 LQKENI. The CDR3 loop reads CASSPQKGLEAFF. DNA for the CDR3: TGTGCCAGCTCACCTCAGAAAGGTCTGGAAGCTTTCTTT. The whole variable domain, filled in from reference TRBV18 and TRBJ1-1, reads NAGVMQNPRHLVRRRGQEARLRCSPMKGHSHVYWYRQLPEEGLKFMVYLQKENIIDESGMPKERFSAEFPKEGPSILRIQQVVRGDSAAYFCASSPQKGLEAFFGQGTRLTVV.

As concerns this clonotype: Sequence at one end of the junction differs from germline and may be a read error. This sequence joins TRBV11-3 and TRBJ2-3; D is unclear. Germline CDR1 SGHNT, CDR2 YENEEA. The CDR3 contains 15 residues. The CDR3 region is CAGSRRMSAPDTQYF. The CDR3 DNA reads TGTGCCGGCAGCCGAAGGATGAGCGCCCCAGATACGCAGTATTTT. Combining the CDR3 with reference TRBV11-3 and TRBJ2-3 gives the whole variable domain EAGVVQSPRYKIIEKKQPVAFWCNPISGHNTLYWYLQNLGQGPELLIRYENEEAVDDSQLPKDRFSAERLKGVDSTLKIQPAELGDSAVYLCAGSRRMSAPDTQYFGPGTRLTVL.

This clonotype was counted a few times. The chain links TRBV6-1 to TRBJ1-2; the D gene is possibly TRBD1 (6 bases). The CDR3 has 12 residues. Germline CDR1 reads MNHNS; CDR2 reads SASEGT. V was cut by 5 bases and J by 8 bases, with 12 bases left in between. CDR3 bases: TGTGCCAGCAGTCTCAGGGGTTGGGGCTACACCTTC. Translating gives CASSLRGWGYTF.

The V call is TRBV4-2, the J call TRBJ1-1, with 9 bases matching TRBD1. Germline-derived CDR1 and CDR2 are LGHNA and YNFKEQ. After removal of 8 bases from V and 3 bases from J, the junction contained 1 base not matched to a gene. The CDR3 contains 12 residues. The CDR3 loop reads CASGDRDTEAFF. CDR3 DNA: TGTGCCAGCGGGGACAGGGACACTGAAGCTTTCTTT.

V usage is TRBV6-1 and J usage is TRBJ1-1; D is perhaps TRBD1 (5 bases). Deletions cut 6 bases from V and 5 bases from J, with 16 bases between. Germline V gene sequence: CDR1 MNHNS, CDR2 SASEGT. The CDR3 consists of 14 residues. CDR3: CASSRGGGWTEAFF. CDR3 bases: TGTGCCAGCAGCCGGGGGGGGGGATGGACTGAAGCTTTCTTT.

This clonotype was counted only a few times. This chain uses TRBV6-2 or TRBV6-3 with TRBJ2-7; 8 nucleotides align to TRBD2. Germline CDR1 reads MNHEY; CDR2 reads SVGEGT. With 4 bases clipped from V and 4 bases from J, the junction kept 15 bases outside the gene matches. This CDR3 is built from 17 residues. DNA for the CDR3: TGTGCCAGCAGTTCCCTGGGGGCGAGCGGGAGTTTTTACGAGCAGTACTTC. Translating gives CASSSLGASGSFYEQYF.

The gene calls are TRBV20-1 and TRBJ2-1; 8 nucleotides match TRBD1. The length of the CDR3 is 17 residues. Germline V CDR1 and CDR2: DFQATT, SNEGSKA (reference sequence). Trimming took 0 bases from V and 0 from J; bases not matched to a gene: 7. CDR3 DNA sequence: TGCAGTGCTAGAGATAGGACAGGGTCGAGCTCCTACAATGAGCAGTTCTTC. Translation gives CSARDRTGSSSYNEQFF.

Regarding this clonotype: A much bigger clone sits one base away, suggesting this may be a read error. V gene TRBV7-2 combines with J gene TRBJ1-5; D is undetermined. The germline gives CDR1 SGHTA, CDR2 FQGNSA. The germline V and J ends were trimmed by 1 base and 8 bases, with 12 bases remaining between them. The CDR3 has 14 amino acids. The CDR3 spells CASSLERRMKPQHF. CDR3 nucleotide sequence: TGTGCCAGCAGCTTAGAACGGAGAATGAAGCCCCAGCATTTT.

V usage is TRBV7-9 and J usage is TRBJ1-1; D is undetermined. The CDR3 consists of 14 residues. The germline V gene has CDR1 SEHNR and CDR2 FQNEAQ (reference sequence). V lost 1 base, J lost 1 base, and 7 bases lay in between. The CDR3 sequence: CASSLGVGNTEAFF. CDR3 bases: TGTGCCAGCAGCTTAGGAGTAGGGAACACTGAAGCTTTCTTT.

This chain joins TRBV6-7 and TRBJ1-1; D is possibly TRBD1 (6 bases). TRBV6-7 is noted as an ORF with a role that remains uncertain. V was clipped by 8 bases and J by 1 base, with 17 bases between them. The CDR3 runs 15 residues. The CDR3 sequence is CASLSPGETNTEAFF. CDR3 in DNA: TGTGCCAGCCTTTCGCCAGGGGAAACGAACACTGAAGCTTTCTTT.